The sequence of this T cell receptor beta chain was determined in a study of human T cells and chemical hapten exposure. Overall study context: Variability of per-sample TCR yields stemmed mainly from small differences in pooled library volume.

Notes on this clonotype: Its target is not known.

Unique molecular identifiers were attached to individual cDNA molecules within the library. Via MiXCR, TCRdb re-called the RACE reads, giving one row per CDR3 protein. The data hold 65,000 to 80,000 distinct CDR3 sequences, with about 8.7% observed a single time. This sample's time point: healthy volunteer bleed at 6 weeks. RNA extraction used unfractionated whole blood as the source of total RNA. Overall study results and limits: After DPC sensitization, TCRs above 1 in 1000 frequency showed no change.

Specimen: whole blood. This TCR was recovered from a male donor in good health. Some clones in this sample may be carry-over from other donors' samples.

The CDR3 DNA reads as TGCAGTGCTAGGGGAGGGGGGTGGTATTCAACAAATACGCAGTATTTT. Protein product: CSARGGGWYSTNTQYF. The chain combines TRBV20-1 with TRBJ2-3, with a tentative D call TRBD2 (7 bases). The CDR3 totals 16 residues. V lost 3 bases, J lost 7 bases, and 23 bases lay in between. Looked up from germline, CDR1 is DFQATT and CDR2 is SNEGSKA (reference sequence).